This section outlines one T cell receptor beta chain sequence together with its context. TCRdb's copy holds only in-frame clones and misses some; the assay was immunoSEQ multiplex PCR. The sample yields about 580,000 clones, roughly 98% seen once. V was trimmed by 5 bases and J by 2 bases, leaving 19 bases between them. Germline assignment: CDR1 SEHNR and CDR2 FQNEAQ (reference sequence). CDR3 length: 17 residues. The record originates from a study of shared clonotypes between healthy human individuals. Terminally differentiated effector memory CD45RA+ cells were excluded by CCR7 positive selection of CD45RO-negative cells.

The TCR originated in a man in his thirties or forties in good health. The J gene is TRBJ2-1, the V gene TRBV7-9; D ambiguous. Sequencing input: naive CD8+ T cells sorted from blood. In DNA, the CDR3 is TGTGCCAGCAGCCTGACACCGATGTATCAGGCCTACAATGAGCAGTTCTTC. Translation gives CASSLTPMYQAYNEQFF.